One sample yielded the 26 T cell receptor beta chains listed below, sequenced in a study of type 1 and type 2 diabetes patients. The PCR template was genomic DNA. A primer set of 30 forward and 13 reverse primers amplified the CDR3. TCRdb used MiXCR to reprocess the multiplex PCR reads, holding one entry per CDR3 protein. The table lists 250,000 to 300,000 distinct CDR3 sequences, around 47% of them singletons. The sample consisted of peripheral blood mononuclear cells (PBMCs). These TCRs come from a man younger than 30 with type 2 diabetes.

The chain has TRBV11-2 and TRBJ2-1; the D gene could be TRBD1 or TRBD2 (5 bases each). Germline values: CDR1 SGHAT, CDR2 FQNNGV. Trimming shortened V by 4 bases and J by 8 bases, and 12 bases separated the two germline ends. This CDR3 has 13 residues. CDR3 amino acids: CASSYEGQDEQFF. DNA of the CDR3: TGTGCCAGCAGCTATGAGGGGCAGGATGAGCAGTTCTTC.

This clonotype has a count of ten or more. The chain carries TRBV7-6 and TRBJ2-6, with D hard to call. The V end was cut by 1 base, the J end by 0 bases, with 13 bases between. From germline, CDR1 is SGHVS and CDR2 FNYEAQ. CDR3 length: 18 residues. The CDR3 coding sequence is TGTGCCAGCAGCTTAGACCCCGGACGAAGCTCTGGGGCCAACGTCCTGACTTTC. Its protein product is CASSLDPGRSSGANVLTF.

The chain uses TRBV2 and TRBJ2-2; D not resolved. CDR3 length: 14 amino acids. Per germline, CDR1 SNHLY and CDR2 FYNNEI. Trimming pared 7 bases from V and 1 base from J, leaving 10 bases between. The CDR3 region is CASMSAMNTGELFF. In DNA form, the CDR3 reads TGTGCCAGCATGAGCGCCATGAACACCGGGGAGCTGTTTTTT.

This clonotype has a handful of counts. This chain joins TRBV7-2 and TRBJ2-7; D is unclear. Trimming shortened V by 0 bases and J by 4 bases, and 10 bases separated the two germline ends. CDR1 SGHTA and CDR2 FQGNSA come from the germline V gene. The CDR3 is 14 residues long. CDR3 loop: CASSLAVEAYEQYF. The CDR3 coding sequence is TGTGCCAGCAGCTTAGCCGTCGAGGCTTACGAGCAGTACTTC.

The chain has TRBV20-1 and TRBJ1-2; tentatively, D is TRBD1 (6 bases). The germline V gene has CDR1 DFQATT and CDR2 SNEGSKA (reference sequence). CDR3 size: 13 residues. This CDR3 reads CSVGQQENYGYTF. DNA for the CDR3: TGCAGCGTCGGACAGCAAGAAAACTATGGCTACACCTTC.

The chain has TRBV4-1 and TRBJ2-2, with D possibly being TRBD2 (6 bases). The CDR3 is 18 residues long. Germline V gene sequence: CDR1 MGHRA, CDR2 YSYEKL. Trimming stripped 1 base from V and 0 bases from J, with 15 bases between. The CDR3 reads CASSQVLALASNTGELFF. The DNA for the CDR3 is TGCGCCAGCAGCCAAGTTTTGGCACTAGCCTCGAACACCGGGGAGCTGTTTTTT.

This clonotype came up many times. The chain uses TRBV19 and TRBJ2-2; tentatively, D is TRBD2 (6 bases). Germline loops: CDR1 LNHDA, CDR2 SQIVND (reference sequence). CDR3 length equals 15 residues. The V and J ends lost 7 bases and 7 bases respectively, with 19 bases between them. In DNA, the CDR3 is TGTGCCAGTAACGTTGGGTCGGGGGTGAGCGGGGAGCTGTTTTTT. It translates to CASNVGSGVSGELFF.

The rearrangement links TRBV29-1 to TRBJ1-1; no firm D call. Between the trimmed V and J ends, which lost 4 bases and 4 bases, there was a span of 10 bases. CDR1 is SQVTM, CDR2 ANQGSEA, per germline. The CDR3 spans 12 residues. The CDR3 DNA sequence: TGCAGCGTTGGCAGTAGGGCCACTGAAGCTTTCTTT. The encoded protein is CSVGSRATEAFF. The variable domain in full, with the rest retrieved from reference TRBV29-1 and TRBJ1-1, is SAVISQKPSRDICQRGTSLTIQCQVDSQVTMMFWYRQQPGQSLTLIATANQGSEATYESGFVIDKFPISRPNLTFSTLTVSNMSPEDSSIYLCSVGSRATEAFFGQGTRLTVV.

V and J are TRBV6-5 and TRBJ2-3; D could derive from TRBD1 or TRBD2 (5 bases each). Germline CDR1 reads MNHEY; CDR2 reads SVGAGI. There are 15 residues in the CDR3. V was clipped by 5 bases and J by 0 bases, with 12 bases between them. DNA for the CDR3: TGTGCCAGCAGTGAACTGGGGGTGAGCACAGATACGCAGTATTTT. Translated, it gives CASSELGVSTDTQYF.

This sequence joins TRBV12-3 or TRBV12-4 and TRBJ1-5; 7 nucleotides line up with TRBD1. CDR3 length: 14 residues. V shed 5 bases and J 1 base; nucleotides not matched to a gene: 2. Written as DNA, the CDR3 is TGTGCCAGCAGTAAGACAGGGAGCAATCAGCCCCAGCATTTT. This encodes CASSKTGSNQPQHF.

This clonotype was found a few times. V usage is TRBV28 and J usage is TRBJ1-1; D is unresolved. This CDR3 is 12 amino acids long. With 5 bases removed from V and 5 bases from J, the gap between germline ends came to 9 bases. The germline V gene encodes CDR1 MDHEN and CDR2 SYDVKM. The CDR3 loop reads CASSLRWTEAFF. The CDR3 bases are TGTGCCAGCAGTCTCAGATGGACTGAAGCTTTCTTT.

A few counts support this clonotype. V is TRBV7-9 and J is TRBJ2-3; TRBD1 is a possible D gene (6 bases). CDR3 length: 14 amino acids. Trimming shortened V by 2 bases and J by 6 bases, and 12 bases separated the two germline ends. From germline, CDR1 is SEHNR and CDR2 FQNEAQ (reference sequence). The CDR3 protein is CASSLLQGRDTQYF. The CDR3 DNA reads as TGTGCCAGCAGCTTACTACAGGGTCGTGATACGCAGTATTTT. The variable domain in full, completed from reference TRBV7-9 and TRBJ2-3, reads DTGVSQNPRHKITKRGQNVTFRCDPISEHNRLYWYRQTLGQGPEFLTYFQNEAQLEKSRLLSDRFSAERPKGSFSTLEIQRTEQGDSAMYLCASSLLQGRDTQYFGPGTRLTVL.

This sequence joins TRBV28 and TRBJ1-6; D call uncertain. V lost 10 bases and J lost 5, with 15 bases in between. The CDR3 consists of 14 residues. Germline V gene lookup returns CDR1 MDHEN and CDR2 SYDVKM. The CDR3 nucleotides are TGTGCCACCTCCGCGACGGCACATAATTCACCCCTCCACTTT. The encoded protein is CATSATAHNSPLHF.

The chain is built from TRBV2 and TRBJ2-5; D gene unclear. Trimming removed 2 bases from V and 1 base from J, with 11 bases in between. The CDR3 has 15 residues. Germline V gives CDR1 SNHLY, CDR2 FYNNEI. CDR3 DNA sequence: TGTGCCAGCAGTGAATTCCATGGTGGCCAAGAGACCCAGTACTTC. It is translated as CASSEFHGGQETQYF.

J is TRBJ2-2 and V is TRBV5-1; TRBD2 aligns across 11 bases. The CDR3 consists of 15 residues. Germline-derived CDR1 and CDR2 are SGHRS and YFSETQ. V gave up 7 bases and J gave up 5 bases; unmatched junction bases: 7. The DNA of the CDR3 is TGCGCCAGCCGCCTTAGGACTAGCGGGACCGGGGAGCTGTTTTTT. As protein: CASRLRTSGTGELFF.

Note on this clonotype: Relative to the germline gene, one junction end is altered; a read error may explain this. The V call is TRBV10-3, the J call TRBJ2-1, with 7 bases fitting TRBD1. The CDR3 extends over 16 amino acids. The germline CDR1 and CDR2 sequences are ENHRY and SYGVKD. The chain's CDR3 is CAIMGAQTGLSNERFF. In DNA, the CDR3 is TGTGCCATCATGGGGGCTCAGACAGGGCTTTCCAATGAGCGGTTCTTC.

There are a few counts of this clonotype. This chain joins TRBV7-3 and TRBJ2-7; TRBD2 agrees at 9 bases. V dropped 3 bases and J dropped 4; count of bases not matched to a gene: 7. This CDR3 comprises 15 residues. Per germline, CDR1 SGHTA and CDR2 FQGTGA. The DNA of the CDR3 is TGTGCCAGCAGCTTGTCTAGCGGGGTAGAGTACGAGCAGTACTTC. This codes for CASSLSSGVEYEQYF.

This clonotype was recorded at least ten times. CDR3 loop: CAITQNYGYTF. DNA of the CDR3: TGTGCCATCACCCAGAACTATGGCTACACCTTC. The rearrangement links TRBV10-3 to TRBJ1-2; D remains unclear. Germline V gene sequence: CDR1 ENHRY, CDR2 SYGVKD. The CDR3 contains 11 residues. Trimming shortened V by 7 bases and J by 2 bases, and 5 bases separated the two germline ends.

CDR3 nucleotides: TGTGCCAGCTTGTTAAGCTCCTACGAGCAGTACTTC. It specifies CASLLSSYEQYF. This chain connects TRBV2 to TRBJ2-7; unclear D gene. V was cut by 8 bases and J by 0 bases, with 8 bases left in between. The V gene's germline CDR1 is SNHLY and CDR2 FYNNEI. The CDR3 loop spans 12 amino acids.

CDR3 residues: CASSLGRSGNTIYF. The CDR3 region has the DNA TGTGCCAGCAGTTTAGGCAGGTCGGGAAACACCATATATTTT. The chain has TRBV27 and TRBJ1-3, with D unclear. Germline CDR1 is MNHEY and CDR2 is SMNVEV (reference sequence). This CDR3 is built from 14 residues. The V and J ends lost 2 bases and 4 bases respectively, with 9 bases between them.

This clonotype has a handful of counts. This chain connects TRBV9 to TRBJ2-2; tentative D call: TRBD1 (6 bases). The CDR3 has 15 amino acids. V was trimmed by 3 bases and J by 1 base, leaving 10 bases between them. Germline V gene data show CDR1 as SGDLS and CDR2 as YYNGEE. CDR3 region: CASSEGHVNTGELFF. Here the CDR3 DNA reads TGTGCCAGCAGCGAGGGACACGTGAACACCGGGGAGCTGTTTTTT.

This clonotype was seen a handful of times. The rearrangement joins TRBV20-1 to TRBJ2-7; 11 bases are shared with TRBD2. Germline V gene data show CDR1 as DFQATT and CDR2 as SNEGSKA (reference sequence). The V and J ends lost 3 bases and 2 bases, in that order; junction bases with no gene match: 0. The CDR3 consists of 13 residues. DNA of the CDR3: TGCAGTGCTAGGGGACTAGCGGCCTACGAGCAGTACTTC. This translates into CSARGLAAYEQYF.

In its sample, this clonotype was seen many times. The chain combines TRBV30 with TRBJ2-3; 8 bases agree with TRBD2. The CDR3 spans 13 residues. V trimming: 4 bases; J trimming: 0 bases; junction bases outside the gene matches: 0. The V gene's germline CDR1 is GTSNPN and CDR2 SVGIG (reference sequence). DNA of the CDR3: TGTGCCTGGACTAGCGGGAGCACAGATACGCAGTATTTT. This codes for CAWTSGSTDTQYF.

The V and J genes are TRBV14 and TRBJ1-5; D is possibly TRBD1 (5 bases). This CDR3 spans 16 amino acids. The germline V gene encodes CDR1 SGHDN and CDR2 FVKESK. Deletions cut 4 bases from V and 1 base from J, with 14 bases between. The CDR3 DNA sequence: TGTGCCAGCAGCCCCGGGGGGGAGACCAGCAATCAGCCCCAGCATTTT. Translation gives CASSPGGETSNQPQHF.

This clonotype showed up just a few times. V and J are TRBV19 and TRBJ2-7; D assignment may be TRBD1 or TRBD2 (5 bases each). V dropped 5 bases and J dropped 2 bases, with 13 bases sitting between them. Germline CDR1 is LNHDA and CDR2 is SQIVND (reference sequence). The CDR3 is 14 amino acids. The CDR3 region has the DNA TGTGCCAGTAGTCCAGGGACGATTACCTACGAGCAGTACTTC. It is translated as CASSPGTITYEQYF.

This clonotype was seen a few times. The chain links TRBV4-3 to TRBJ2-3; TRBD2 agrees at 7 bases. CDR3 size: 15 residues. Germline loops: CDR1 LGHNA, CDR2 YSLEER. Germline trimming cut 1 base from V and 1 base from J; bases unmatched to any gene: 2. Here the CDR3 DNA reads TGCGCCAGCAGCCAAGCGAGCGGGGGCACAGATACGCAGTATTTT. Translated, it gives CASSQASGGTDTQYF.